This TCR beta chain was obtained from a study of identical twins. Template switching created a universal primer site, and the cDNA included unique molecular identifiers. Each CDR3 protein gets one entry after TCRdb re-called the 5' RACE reads with MiXCR. The data hold some 760,000 distinct CDR3 sequences, with roughly 20% observed a single time. This CDR3 spans 15 amino acids. V was pared by 5 bases and J by 3 bases, with 8 bases of the junction left unmatched. From germline, CDR1 is MNHEY and CDR2 SMNVEV (reference sequence). This clonotype was observed a handful of times. These data were also filed under a second study, of T cells expressing NK-cell markers. That publication notes: In sorted CD3+CD56+NKG2C+, CD3+CD56+NKG2C- and CD3+CD56-NKG2C+ T cells, TCR beta repertoires were obtained. Specificity for HCMV among expanded NKG2C+ T cell clones was not established.

The V and J genes are TRBV27 and TRBJ2-7; 9 nucleotides align to TRBD1. The TCR sequence derives from a woman aged 18-29 years in good health. The sample was PBMCs. CDR3 region: CASSPTGQGSYEQYF. CDR3 sequence (DNA): TGTGCCAGCAGTCCGACCGGACAGGGGAGCTACGAGCAGTACTTC.